This is a list of T cell receptor beta chains from one sample in a study of cytomegalovirus exposure and HLA in healthy donors. TCRdb's table, derived via immunoSEQ multiplex PCR, lists solely in-frame clones and lacks some. The sample includes 130,000 to 150,000 clones, approximately 9% seen only once; the top ten take 1.5% to 2%. Material: PBMCs. The origin of the receptors is a male donor in good health and CMV-seronegative. The CDR3 runs from the conserved cysteine through the conserved F or W. D genes are given only for firm matches. Clone size is shown for a subset of rows, as once, few, many or a class of expanded clone.

D	V	length	size	J	CDR3	DNA
TRBD1	TRBV9	14	few	TRBJ1-4	CASSLGQGEAKLFF	TGTGCCAGCAGCCTGGGACAGGGGGAGGCAAAACTGTTTTTT
TRBD2	TRBV28	13	NA	TRBJ2-5	CASTLAGAETQYF	TGTGCCTCCACCCTAGCGGGGGCAGAGACCCAGTACTTC
NA	TRBV15	17	NA	TRBJ2-7	CATSRPGGRGGGYEQYF	TGTGCCACCAGCAGACCCGGGGGTCGCGGGGGCGGTTACGAGCAGTACTTC
TRBD1	TRBV2	11	few	TRBJ1-1	CARRQGGEAFF	TGTGCCCGCAGACAGGGTGGTGAAGCTTTCTTT
TRBD2	TRBV4-3	17	NA	TRBJ2-3	CASSQEGTSAEGDTQYF	TGCGCCAGCAGCCAAGAAGGGACTAGCGCGGAGGGGGATACGCAGTATTTT
TRBD1	TRBV18	13	NA	TRBJ1-1	CASSPDRHTEAFF	TGTGCCAGCTCGCCGGACAGGCACACTGAAGCTTTCTTT
TRBD1	TRBV29-1	16	NA	TRBJ2-7	CSVAGTAHHRSYEQYF	TGCAGCGTCGCTGGGACAGCCCATCATCGCTCCTACGAGCAGTACTTC
TRBD1	TRBV25-1	16	NA	TRBJ1-4	CASSELNRDSNEKLFF	TGTGCCAGCAGTGAGCTCAACCGGGACAGTAATGAAAAACTGTTTTTT
TRBD2	TRBV4-3	18	NA	TRBJ2-2	CASSQERLAGANTGELFF	TGCGCCAGCAGCCAAGAAAGACTAGCGGGAGCGAACACCGGGGAGCTGTTTTTT
NA	TRBV28	15	few	TRBJ2-7	CASSGRGIGPSEQYF	TGTGCCAGCAGTGGGAGGGGGATAGGGCCGTCCGAGCAGTACTTC
TRBD1	TRBV7-9	14	few	TRBJ1-2	CASSLEQGHYGYTF	TGTGCCAGCAGCTTAGAACAGGGGCACTATGGCTACACCTTC
NA	TRBV13	14	few	TRBJ2-7	CASSFPTRETEQYF	TGTGCCAGCAGCTTCCCCACAAGGGAGACCGAGCAGTACTTC
NA	TRBV4-3	14	NA	TRBJ2-7	CASSQGKQAYEQYF	TGCGCCAGCAGCCAAGGCAAACAGGCCTACGAGCAGTACTTC
TRBD1	TRBV5-1	16	few	TRBJ2-6	CASSSDRGSGANVLTF	TGCGCCAGCAGCTCTGACAGGGGCTCTGGGGCCAACGTCCTGACTTTC
NA	TRBV11-2	14	NA	TRBJ2-7	CASSPQGYSYEQYF	TGTGCCAGCAGCCCTCAGGGGTACTCCTACGAGCAGTACTTC
NA	TRBV5-6	14	few	TRBJ1-1	CASSLAGGGTEAFF	TGTGCCAGCAGCTTGGCGGGGGGAGGCACTGAAGCTTTCTTT
NA	TRBV15	13	NA	TRBJ1-6	CATSRAGNSPLHF	TGTGCCACCAGCCGGGCAGGGAATTCACCCCTCCACTTT
TRBD2	TRBV4-3	16	few	TRBJ2-5	CASSQRAGGTQETQYF	TGCGCCAGCAGCCAAAGGGCGGGAGGGACCCAAGAGACCCAGTACTTC
NA	TRBV29-1	12	NA	TRBJ2-3	CSVGGVADTQYF	TGCAGCGTTGGCGGGGTGGCAGATACGCAGTATTTT
NA	TRBV19	13	few	TRBJ1-3	CASTTQGRNTIYF	TGTGCCAGTACGACACAAGGAAGGAACACCATATATTTT
TRBD1	TRBV5-1	15	NA	TRBJ2-1	CASTKGAGTYNEQFF	TGCGCCAGCACGAAGGGGGCCGGGACCTACAATGAGCAGTTCTTC
TRBD1	TRBV30	14	few	TRBJ2-5	CAWSWTGGEETQYF	TGTGCCTGGAGTTGGACAGGGGGCGAGGAGACCCAGTACTTC
NA	TRBV7-8	13	NA	TRBJ1-5	CARPSSSNQPQHF	TGTGCCCGCCCGTCCAGTAGCAATCAGCCCCAGCATTTT
NA	TRBV5-4	15	NA	TRBJ2-1	CASSLDRSSYNEQFF	TGTGCCAGCAGCTTGGACCGGAGCTCCTACAATGAGCAGTTCTTC
TRBD1	TRBV28	16	few	TRBJ2-7	CASSPTLVRGTYEQYF	TGTGCCAGCAGTCCGACGTTGGTCAGGGGGACCTACGAGCAGTACTTC
NA	TRBV7-9	14	few	TRBJ2-1	CASSLEGGYNEQFF	TGTGCCAGCAGCTTAGAAGGGGGTTACAATGAGCAGTTCTTC
NA	TRBV11-2	17	few	TRBJ2-2	CASSLVGGGDLTGELFF	TGTGCCAGCAGCTTAGTCGGCGGGGGCGACCTCACCGGGGAGCTGTTTTTT
NA	TRBV29-1	14	NA	TRBJ1-1	CSVEGTGPNTEAFF	TGCAGCGTTGAAGGAACAGGGCCGAACACTGAAGCTTTCTTT
TRBD1	TRBV4-3	14	few	TRBJ2-7	CASSQDRVGYEQYF	TGCGCCAGCAGCCAGGACAGGGTCGGCTACGAGCAGTACTTC
TRBD2	TRBV4-3	18	NA	TRBJ2-2	CASSLGLAGDLPSGELFF	TGCGCCAGCAGCCTCGGACTAGCGGGGGACTTACCCTCCGGGGAGCTGTTTTTT
NA	TRBV7-9	14	NA	TRBJ1-1	CASSWMGGKTEAFF	TGTGCCAGCAGCTGGATGGGGGGGAAAACTGAAGCTTTCTTT
NA	TRBV19	16	NA	TRBJ1-4	CASSDYGQSRLQKLFF	TGTGCCAGTAGTGATTATGGACAGTCTAGGCTGCAAAAACTGTTTTTT
NA	TRBV5-5	14	few	TRBJ2-7	CASSLGWATYEQYF	TGTGCCAGCAGCTTGGGATGGGCTACCTACGAGCAGTACTTC
TRBD1	TRBV11-2	13	NA	TRBJ2-3	CASSGQGVDTQYF	TGTGCCAGCAGCGGACAGGGAGTAGATACGCAGTATTTT
NA	TRBV6-6	15	few	TRBJ2-7	CASSYSEGRIYEQYF	TGTGCCAGCAGTTACTCCGAGGGAAGGATTTACGAGCAGTACTTC
NA	TRBV19	15	NA	TRBJ2-7	CASSSTSTVLYEQYF	TGTGCCAGTAGTTCAACCTCGACAGTCCTCTACGAGCAGTACTTC
TRBD2	TRBV19	16	NA	TRBJ2-1	CASSIVGASGGIEQFF	TGTGCCAGTAGTATAGTAGGGGCTAGCGGGGGGATTGAGCAGTTCTTC
NA	TRBV2	11	NA	TRBJ2-7	CASSVTYEQYF	TGTGCCAGCAGTGTCACCTACGAGCAGTACTTC
TRBD1	TRBV9	16	NA	TRBJ2-2	CASSVAPGGHTGELFF	TGTGCCAGCAGCGTAGCTCCAGGGGGCCACACCGGGGAGCTGTTTTTT
NA	TRBV7-2	12	few	TRBJ2-7	CASSLTGYEQYF	TGTGCCAGCAGCTTGACAGGCTACGAGCAGTACTTC
NA	TRBV28	15	few	TRBJ1-2	CASSFGTMRGFRYTF	TGTGCCAGCAGCTTTGGCACTATGAGGGGGTTCCGGTACACCTTC
NA	TRBV6-6	13	NA	TRBJ2-2	CANSGQNTGELFF	TGTGCCAACTCGGGACAGAACACCGGGGAGCTGTTTTTT
NA	TRBV6-6	13	few	TRBJ2-5	CASSPKGGETQYF	TGTGCCAGCAGCCCCAAGGGGGGGGAGACCCAGTACTTC
TRBD2	TRBV28	17	NA	TRBJ2-5	CASSTTSGEKEQETQYF	TGTGCCAGCAGTACCACTAGCGGGGAAAAGGAGCAAGAGACCCAGTACTTC
NA	TRBV6-6	15	few	TRBJ2-3	CASSFKRQSTDTQYF	TGTGCCAGCAGTTTTAAGCGACAGAGCACAGATACGCAGTATTTT
NA	TRBV7-9	13	NA	TRBJ2-1	CASSLDGATQQFF	TGTGCCAGCAGCTTAGATGGGGCAACGCAGCAGTTCTTC
NA	TRBV5-5	15	NA	TRBJ2-7	CASSSTGGRTYEQYF	TGTGCCAGCAGCTCGACTGGGGGCAGGACTTACGAGCAGTACTTC
NA	TRBV6-5	13	NA	TRBJ2-1	CASSYAGYNEQFF	TGTGCCAGCAGTTACGCAGGATACAATGAGCAGTTCTTC
NA	TRBV19	16	few	TRBJ2-1	CASSMAQSGYYNEQFF	TGTGCCAGTAGTATGGCGCAAAGCGGCTACTACAATGAGCAGTTCTTC
TRBD1	TRBV7-6	14	few	TRBJ2-7	CASSPGQGAYEQYF	TGTGCCAGCAGCCCGGGACAGGGGGCCTACGAGCAGTACTTC
NA	TRBV6-5	15	few	TRBJ2-5	CASSSLGPVQETQYF	TGTGCCAGCAGTTCTCTGGGCCCAGTCCAAGAGACCCAGTACTTC
TRBD1	TRBV18	16	NA	TRBJ2-3	CASSSNRDRVTDTQYF	TGTGCCAGCTCATCGAACCGGGACAGGGTTACAGATACGCAGTATTTT
NA	TRBV6-1	16	few	TRBJ1-1	CASSEARRGTNTEAFF	TGTGCCAGCAGTGAAGCTCGGAGGGGCACTAACACTGAAGCTTTCTTT